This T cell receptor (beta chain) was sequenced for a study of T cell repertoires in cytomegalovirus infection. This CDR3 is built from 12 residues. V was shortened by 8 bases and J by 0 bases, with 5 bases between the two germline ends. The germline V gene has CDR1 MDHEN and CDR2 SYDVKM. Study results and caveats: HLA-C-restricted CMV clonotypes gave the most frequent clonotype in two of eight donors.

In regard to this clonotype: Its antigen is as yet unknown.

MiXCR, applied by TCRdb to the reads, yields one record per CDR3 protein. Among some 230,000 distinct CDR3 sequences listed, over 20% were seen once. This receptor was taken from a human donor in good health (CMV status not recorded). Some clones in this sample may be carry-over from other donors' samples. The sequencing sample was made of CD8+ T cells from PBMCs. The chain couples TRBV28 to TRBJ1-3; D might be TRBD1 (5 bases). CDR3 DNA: TGTGCCAGCGGGGGCTCTGGAAACACCATATATTTT. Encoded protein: CASGGSGNTIYF.